These T cell receptor beta chains were read from a single sample in a study of CD8 T cells in Susac syndrome. TCRdb re-derived calls from the immunoSEQ multiplex PCR reads in MiXCR, one entry per CDR3 protein. The table includes approximately 120,000 distinct CDR3 sequences, over 90% detected once. The sample was CD8+ T cells from PBMCs. These receptors were taken from a human donor with multiple sclerosis. Both conserved end residues are trimmed from each CDR3. Clone size is not always given. Where it is, it says once, few, many or a class for expanded clones.

j_gene	abundance	v_gene	CDR3aa
TRBJ1-4	NA	TRBV5-1	ASSLEGRGEKLF
TRBJ2-5	NA	TRBV6-5	ASSYSKSQETQY
TRBJ1-5	NA	TRBV16	ASSQSTGGNQPQH
TRBJ2-1	once	TRBV7-9	ASSLVVGGTNEQF
TRBJ2-2	NA	TRBV5-6	ASSPRTGITGELF
TRBJ2-1	NA	TRBV11-2	ASSPRTSVNEQF
TRBJ2-1	NA	TRBV2	ASSWASGGGNEQF
TRBJ2-6	NA	TRBV25-1	ASSGGTGALSGANVLT
TRBJ1-4	NA	TRBV14	ASSQDAGLPRHEKLF
TRBJ2-5	NA	TRBV7-9	ASSSRQEYQETQY
TRBJ2-1	NA	TRBV19	ASSPGLRASSYNEQF
TRBJ1-4	once	TRBV10-1	ASSDKRSEKLF
TRBJ2-5	NA	TRBV7-9	ASSPKGTNQETQY
TRBJ1-1	NA	TRBV5-1	ASSLGVVAF
TRBJ1-2	NA	TRBV5-8	ASTIRDGGADYGYT
TRBJ1-5	NA	TRBV4-1	ASSQGAETGNQQQH
TRBJ2-6	NA	TRBV15	ATSSTLGQSSGANVLT
TRBJ2-1	NA	TRBV28	ASREYYNEQF
TRBJ2-5	NA	TRBV6-2/TRBV6-3	ASSPLARGAGTETQY
TRBJ2-5	NA	TRBV6-2/TRBV6-3	ASSTGAIKTQY
TRBJ1-5	NA	TRBV4-2	ASSQDLPTLNSNQPQH
TRBJ2-5	NA	TRBV2	ASSEAPDTTQETQY
TRBJ1-2	once	TRBV6-5	ASRFLRQGAGNGYT
TRBJ2-7	NA	TRBV6-4	ASSEGRGHEQY
TRBJ1-6	NA	TRBV2	ASSKPTGDNSPLH
TRBJ1-3	NA	TRBV9	ASSPRDRDSYGNTIY
TRBJ2-5	once	TRBV5-1	ASSLGATQETQY
TRBJ1-6	NA	TRBV5-1	ASSFGTEVNSPLH
TRBJ2-2	NA	TRBV30	ASDQPTGELF
TRBJ2-7	NA	TRBV27	ASGPGLAAYEQY
TRBJ2-7	NA	TRBV7-6	ASSPPAYRGLYEQY
TRBJ2-3	NA	TRBV4-2	ASSQAGTSYVY
TRBJ1-2	NA	TRBV19	ASSIGKGLIGYT
TRBJ1-2	NA	TRBV30	AWNSEYGYT
TRBJ1-5	NA	TRBV7-8	ASSTQGNQPQH
TRBJ2-1	NA	TRBV25-1	ASSEWGVVHEQF
TRBJ2-5	NA	TRBV6-5	ASSPGTAVTETQY
TRBJ2-2	NA	TRBV2	ASRTDYSNTGELF
TRBJ2-6	once	TRBV5-1	ASSFDSSGANVLT
TRBJ2-3	NA	TRBV5-4	ASSLADHTDTQY
TRBJ1-5	NA	TRBV6-4	ASSDRTRGPDGDQPQH
TRBJ1-2	NA	TRBV4-1	ASSLRGPTNYGYT
TRBJ2-5	NA	TRBV2	ASSAYGQNQETQY
TRBJ2-6	NA	TRBV5-1	ASRDGANVLT
TRBJ1-5	NA	TRBV24-1	ATGTDKSQH
TRBJ2-4	NA	TRBV28	ASSFRSGGRNIQY
TRBJ2-1	NA	TRBV5-5	ASSLEGGFGSYNEQF
TRBJ2-4	NA	TRBV29-1	SVRRGAKNIQY
TRBJ2-3	NA	TRBV4-1	ASSQEQRGYTDTQY
TRBJ2-1	NA	TRBV7-8	ASSLNYNEQF
TRBJ1-2	NA	TRBV5-1	ASSLATTGRPYGYT
TRBJ2-7	once	TRBV27	ASSPRAAYEQY